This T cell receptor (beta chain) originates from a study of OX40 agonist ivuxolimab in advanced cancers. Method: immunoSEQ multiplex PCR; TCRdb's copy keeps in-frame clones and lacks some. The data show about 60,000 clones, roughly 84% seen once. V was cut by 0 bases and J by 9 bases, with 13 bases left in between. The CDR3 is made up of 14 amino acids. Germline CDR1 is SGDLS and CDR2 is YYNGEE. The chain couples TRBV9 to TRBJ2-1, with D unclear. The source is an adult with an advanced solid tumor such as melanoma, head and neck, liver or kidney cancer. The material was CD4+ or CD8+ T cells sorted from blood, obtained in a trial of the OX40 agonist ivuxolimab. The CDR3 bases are TGTGCCAGCAGCGTAGCTAGTAGTGCCGGTGAGCAGTTCTTC. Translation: CASSVASSAGEQFF.